A selection of T cell receptor beta chains follows, all from one sample in a study of identical twins. MiXCR, applied by TCRdb to the 5' RACE reads, yields one record per CDR3 protein. The table lists about 330,000 distinct CDR3 sequences, approximately 13% of them singletons. The same sample was also studied in work on yellow fever vaccine responses in identical twins.

Source material: CD8+ T cells sorted from blood. All receptors come from a woman between 18 and 30 years old in good health. Each CDR3 is given without its conserved first and last residue. Fields, in order: V gene, CDR3 protein.

>TRBV20-1
SAPEGVINSPLH
>TRBV5-7
AMSPSTGLETQY
>TRBV29-1
SAGREYTEAF
>TRBV2
ASKEQGVVRQPQH
>TRBV20-1
SARADDYNEQF
>TRBV9
ASSGGGQEAF
>TRBV3-1
ASSQGRPGQETQY
>TRBV29-1
SAIGTSGRDNEQF
>TRBV6-1
ASSHGRGPQNIQY
>TRBV6-4
ASSPLSGSGADTQY
>TRBV29-1
SVVSGSSYEQY
>TRBV2
ASSEALLGTSGGDSTDTQY
>TRBV4-1
ASSPGTVQETQY
>TRBV25-1
ASSESFGERGNTGELF
>TRBV2
ASSHPTQGTATQETQY
>TRBV6-2/TRBV6-3
ASKGTETTGELF
>TRBV7-9
ASSFAVSEAF
>TRBV12-3/TRBV12-4
ASGISSGQPQH
>TRBV5-4
ASSLEGAGPPHNEQF
>TRBV7-8
ASSLAQREFDEQF
>TRBV29-1
SVVQGWEAF
>TRBV10-3
AISERIGQGKSPLH
>TRBV5-1
ASSLGGHTEAF
>TRBV5-1
ASSEVSASSYNEQF
>TRBV27
ASRISIASYEQY
>TRBV4-1
ASSQVASGRQNGDEQY
>TRBV6-1
ASSADTPYEQY
>TRBV27
ASSLRSGGNEQY
>TRBV5-1
ASRDSGYEQF
>TRBV28
ASSSTGTGGKEQY
>TRBV12-5
ASGTGGPQH
>TRBV7-6
ASSFRGGLTYNEQF
>TRBV28
ASSDNRGTNEQF
>TRBV4-1
ASSQRTGPSGANVLT
>TRBV5-1
ASSLQGTEQF
>TRBV2
ASGDRIYGYT
>TRBV25-1
ASSEWDSAEGGTQY